One sample yielded the 5 T cell receptor beta chains listed below, sequenced in a study of regulatory T cells in long-lasting Graves disease. Sequencing libraries for TCR beta were prepared with iRepertoire HTBI primers and Arm-PCR of CDR3 regions. Using its own MiXCR run on the multiplex PCR reads, TCRdb lists one record per CDR3 protein. The sample has some 440,000 distinct CDR3 sequences, roughly 20% seen once. Time point given: persistent/refractory GD, antithyroid drugs over 5 years with positive TRAb. RNA from PBMCs was the source of the TCR library. The sample here was peripheral blood mononuclear cells (PBMCs), taken when the disease was refractory, from a patient treated with antithyroid drugs. These receptors all come from a female donor with Graves disease.

This clonotype appeared a few times. V and J are TRBV14 and TRBJ1-1, with D possibly TRBD1 on 5 matching bases. The CDR3 runs to 15 residues. V was pared by 4 bases and J by 0 bases, with 12 bases between. Germline V gene lookup returns CDR1 SGHDN and CDR2 FVKESK. CDR3 DNA sequence: TGTGCCAGCAGCCCCTTCGGGGGGGTGAACACTGAAGCTTTCTTT. It yields the protein CASSPFGGVNTEAFF. Together with reference TRBV14 and TRBJ1-1, the CDR3 gives the full variable domain: EAGVTQFPSHSVIEKGQTVTLRCDPISGHDNLYWYRRVMGKEIKFLLHFVKESKQDESGMPNNRFLAERTGGTYSTLKVQPAELEDSGVYFCASSPFGGVNTEAFFGQGTRLTVV.

This clonotype was counted many times. This sequence joins TRBV12-3 or TRBV12-4 and TRBJ1-5; 8 bases are shared with TRBD1. The CDR3 is made up of 13 amino acids. Trimming at V came to 8 bases and at J to 7 bases, leaving 7 bases not matched to a gene. For the CDR3, the DNA is TGTGCCAGCGACGACAGGGGAGGGCAGCCCCAGCATTTT. It codes for CASDDRGGQPQHF.

In its sample, this clonotype was seen a few times. The chain joins TRBV12-3 or TRBV12-4 to TRBJ1-1; no definite D call. Trimming shortened V by 5 bases and J by 8 bases, and 15 bases separated the two germline ends. The CDR3 has 13 amino acids. DNA of the CDR3: TGTGCCAGCAGTCTGACCGCGAACGGGGAAGCTTTCTTT. Its translation: CASSLTANGEAFF.

This clonotype was picked up a small number of times. The chain carries TRBV20-1 and TRBJ2-7; D unresolved. The CDR3 has 12 amino acids. Germline V gene data show CDR1 as DFQATT and CDR2 as SNEGSKA (reference sequence). V was cut by 3 bases and J by 4 bases, with 10 bases left in between. The CDR3 sequence is CSASISTYEQYF. In nucleotides, the CDR3 is TGCAGTGCTAGCATCAGCACTTACGAGCAGTACTTC.

This sequence joins TRBV4-1 and TRBJ2-7; TRBD2 agrees at 11 bases. The V gene end was trimmed by 1 base and the J gene end by 3 bases; junction bases not matched to a gene: 5. The CDR3 extends over 16 amino acids. CDR1 MGHRA and CDR2 YSYEKL come from the germline V gene. The CDR3 loop is CASSQGGTSGSYEQYF. The CDR3 DNA follows: TGCGCCAGCAGCCAAGGCGGTACTAGCGGGAGCTACGAGCAGTACTTC.